These 16 T cell receptor beta chains were all obtained from the same sample, sequenced in a study of blood T cell repertoires in COVID-19. The table came from immunoSEQ multiplex PCR; TCRdb's copy has only in-frame clones and leaves some out. The profile covers more than 450,000 clones, with roughly nine tenths appearing a single time and under 0.85% taken by the ten largest. Sequencing was carried out using PBMCs or T cells enriched from blood (not recorded which). These receptors originate from a young woman who had recovered from COVID-19.

This chain links TRBV18 with TRBJ1-4; TRBD1 aligns across 8 bases. Germline V gene lookup returns CDR1 KGHSH and CDR2 LQKENI. The CDR3 is made up of 16 amino acids. V lost 3 bases to trimming and J lost 0 bases; unmatched junction nucleotides: 3. CDR3 sequence reads: CASSPRGQATNEKLFF. The CDR3 DNA sequence: TGTGCCAGCTCACCCAGGGGGCAAGCAACTAATGAAAAACTGTTTTTT. The full variable domain, with the rest looked up from reference TRBV18 and TRBJ1-4, is NAGVMQNPRHLVRRRGQEARLRCSPMKGHSHVYWYRQLPEEGLKFMVYLQKENIIDESGMPKERFSAEFPKEGPSILRIQQVVRGDSAAYFCASSPRGQATNEKLFFGSGTQLSVL.

The chain is built from TRBV2 and TRBJ1-4; no clear D. This CDR3 is 14 amino acids long. Germline lookup yields CDR1 SNHLY and CDR2 FYNNEI. V lost 6 bases and J lost 0, with 8 bases in between. CDR3: CASSVSATNEKLFF. The DNA of the CDR3 is TGTGCCAGCAGCGTCAGTGCAACTAATGAAAAACTGTTTTTT.

The rearrangement uses TRBV14 and TRBJ2-3, with TRBD1 matching 12 bases. This CDR3 comprises 17 residues. The germline V gene has CDR1 SGHDN and CDR2 FVKESK. The V and J ends lost 4 bases and 3 bases, in that order; junction bases with no gene match: 8. The DNA for the CDR3 is TGTGCCAGCAGCCCCCTCCCGGGACAGGGGGCGACAGATACGCAGTATTTT. It specifies CASSPLPGQGATDTQYF. Drawing the rest from reference TRBV14 and TRBJ2-3, the complete variable domain is EAGVTQFPSHSVIEKGQTVTLRCDPISGHDNLYWYRRVMGKEIKFLLHFVKESKQDESGMPNNRFLAERTGGTYSTLKVQPAELEDSGVYFCASSPLPGQGATDTQYFGPGTRLTVL.

CDR3 protein: CASGLVIGGMYEQYF. In DNA, the CDR3 is TGTGCTAGTGGTTTGGTAATCGGGGGGATGTACGAGCAGTACTTC. The J gene is TRBJ2-7, the V gene TRBV12-5, with 7 bases matching TRBD2. CDR1 is LGHNT, CDR2 FRNRAP, per germline. CDR3 length: 15 amino acids. With 0 bases clipped from V and 4 bases from J, the junction kept 6 bases outside the gene matches. Full variable domain (outside the CDR3, taken from reference TRBV12-5 and TRBJ2-7): DARVTQTPRHKVTEMGQEVTMRCQPILGHNTVFWYRQTMMQGLELLAYFRNRAPLDDSGMPKDRFSAEMPDATLATLKIQPSEPRDSAVYFCASGLVIGGMYEQYFGPGTRLTVT.

The CDR3: CASSYAQAYEQYF. The CDR3 coding sequence is TGTGCCAGCAGTTACGCCCAGGCCTACGAGCAGTACTTC. The chain carries TRBV6-5 and TRBJ2-7; D not certain. Germline V gene sequence: CDR1 MNHEY, CDR2 SVGAGI. The CDR3 spans 13 residues. The V end lost 2 bases, the J end lost 2 bases, and 7 bases lay between the germline ends.

DNA for the CDR3: TGCGCCAGCAGCCAACCCGGGACAGGGAGGAACACTGAAGCTTTCTTT. Translated: CASSQPGTGRNTEAFF. The V gene is TRBV4-1, the J gene TRBJ1-1, with 9 bases matching TRBD1. The CDR3 covers 16 residues. With 2 bases clipped from V and 1 base from J, the junction kept 5 bases outside the gene matches. CDR1 and CDR2 from the germline V gene are MGHRA and YSYEKL.

The chain carries TRBV4-1 and TRBJ2-3, with D unclear. Germline CDR1 and CDR2: MGHRA and YSYEKL. The length of the CDR3 is 15 residues. V was pared by 0 bases and J by 2 bases, with 9 bases between. CDR3 DNA: TGCGCCAGCAGCCAAGAAGCTGTTGACACAGATACGCAGTATTTT. Encoded protein: CASSQEAVDTDTQYF.

This chain joins TRBV2 and TRBJ2-5; D is perhaps TRBD1 (6 bases). Trimming took off 7 bases at V and 1 base at J, with 10 bases between the two ends. The CDR3 totals 13 residues. The germline V gene encodes CDR1 SNHLY and CDR2 FYNNEI. CDR3 coding DNA: TGTGCCAGCACCGACAGGACCCAAGAGACCCAGTACTTC. This encodes CASTDRTQETQYF.

Concerning this clone: The sample has other DNA sequences that encode this CDR3 too. V usage is TRBV27 and J usage is TRBJ2-3; D is unclear. The germline V gene has CDR1 MNHEY and CDR2 SMNVEV (reference sequence). V lost 5 bases and J lost 2, with 2 bases in between. This CDR3 is 11 amino acids long. For the CDR3, the DNA is TGTGCCAGCAGTCACACAGATACGCAGTATTTT. It encodes CASSHTDTQYF.

The chain couples TRBV19 to TRBJ1-5, with unresolved D. The CDR3 is made up of 15 amino acids. CDR1 and CDR2 from the germline V gene are LNHDA and SQIVND (reference sequence). The V and J ends lost 3 bases and 1 base respectively, with 10 bases between them. The CDR3 loop reads CASSMGIASNQPQHF. The DNA of the CDR3 is TGTGCCAGTAGTATGGGCATAGCGAGCAATCAGCCCCAGCATTTT.

The rearrangement links TRBV28 to TRBJ1-2, with TRBD1 matching over 10 bases. Germline lookup yields CDR1 MDHEN and CDR2 SYDVKM. This CDR3 is 16 amino acids long. Unmatched junction bases numbered 15, after V lost 4 bases and J lost 10 bases. As DNA, the CDR3 is TGTGCCAGCAGTTCTAGAATTCCGGGACAGGGGCCCTTCTACACCTTC. This translates into CASSSRIPGQGPFYTF.

The gene calls are TRBV4-1 and TRBJ1-5; D is unresolved. From germline, CDR1 is MGHRA and CDR2 YSYEKL. With 3 bases removed from V and 8 bases from J, the gap between germline ends came to 11 bases. The CDR3 runs 13 residues. CDR3 protein: CASSQGVLEPQHF. The DNA for the CDR3 is TGCGCCAGCAGCCAGGGAGTTTTGGAGCCCCAGCATTTT.

J is TRBJ1-1 and V is TRBV9, with a tentative D call TRBD1 (6 bases). Germline CDR1 SGDLS, CDR2 YYNGEE. V was trimmed by 2 bases and J by 3 bases, leaving 23 bases between them. CDR3 size: 18 residues. CDR3 in amino acids: CASSVLRDRPLRDTEAFF. In DNA, the CDR3 is TGTGCCAGCAGCGTTCTCCGAGACAGGCCACTGAGGGACACTGAAGCTTTCTTT.

The J gene is TRBJ1-1, the V gene TRBV18; D not certain. V shed 4 bases and J shed 1 base, with 7 bases lying between them. The CDR3 is 13 residues long. Germline CDR1 reads KGHSH; CDR2 reads LQKENI. The CDR3: CASSRTKNTEAFF. The CDR3 nucleotides are TGTGCCAGCTCACGAACAAAGAACACTGAAGCTTTCTTT.

This chain uses TRBV4-1 with TRBJ2-7, with 7 bases that match TRBD1. With V trimmed by 3 bases and J by 3 bases, 5 bases remained unmatched. Germline V gene lookup returns CDR1 MGHRA and CDR2 YSYEKL. The CDR3 totals 14 residues. CDR3 region: CASSHGTAIYEQYF. Written as DNA, the CDR3 is TGCGCCAGCAGCCACGGGACAGCGATCTACGAGCAGTACTTC.

This clone came up a few times. Other DNA sequences from this sample encode an identical CDR3 as well. The chain carries TRBV20-1 and TRBJ2-7, with no clear D. The length of the CDR3 is 11 residues. Deletions cut 3 bases from V and 3 bases from J, with 6 bases between. Germline assignment: CDR1 DFQATT and CDR2 SNEGSKA (reference sequence). In DNA, the CDR3 is TGCAGTGCTAGGGGCGACTACGAGCAGTACTTC. Protein: CSARGDYEQYF.